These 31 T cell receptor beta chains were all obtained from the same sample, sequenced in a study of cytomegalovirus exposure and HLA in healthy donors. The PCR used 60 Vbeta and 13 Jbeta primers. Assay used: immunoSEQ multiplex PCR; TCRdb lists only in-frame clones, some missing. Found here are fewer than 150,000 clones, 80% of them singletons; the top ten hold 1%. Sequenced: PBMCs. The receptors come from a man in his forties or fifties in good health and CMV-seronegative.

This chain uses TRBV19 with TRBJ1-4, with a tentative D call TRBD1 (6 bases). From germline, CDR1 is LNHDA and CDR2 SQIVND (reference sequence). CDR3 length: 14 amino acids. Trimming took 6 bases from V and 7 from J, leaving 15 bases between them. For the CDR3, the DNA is TGTGCCAGTAGCCAAACACAGGGCGCTGAAAAACTGTTTTTT. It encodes CASSQTQGAEKLFF. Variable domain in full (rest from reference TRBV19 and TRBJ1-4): DGGITQSPKYLFRKEGQNVTLSCEQNLNHDAMYWYRQDPGQGLRLIYYSQIVNDFQKGDIAEGYSVSREKKESFPLTVTSAQKNPTAFYLCASSQTQGAEKLFFGSGTQLSVL.

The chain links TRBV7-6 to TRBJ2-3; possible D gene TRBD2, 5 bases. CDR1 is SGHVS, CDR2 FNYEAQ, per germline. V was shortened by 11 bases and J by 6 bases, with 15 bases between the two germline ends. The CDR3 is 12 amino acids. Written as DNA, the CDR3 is TGTGCCGGCGGAGATACGGGGGATACGCAGTATTTT. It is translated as CAGGDTGDTQYF.

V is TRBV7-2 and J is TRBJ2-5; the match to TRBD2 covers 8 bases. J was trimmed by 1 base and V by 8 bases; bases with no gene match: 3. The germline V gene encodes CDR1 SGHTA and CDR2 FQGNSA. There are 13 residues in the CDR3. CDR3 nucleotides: TGTGCCAGCGCGCGGGGGGCCCAAGAGACCCAGTACTTC. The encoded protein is CASARGAQETQYF.

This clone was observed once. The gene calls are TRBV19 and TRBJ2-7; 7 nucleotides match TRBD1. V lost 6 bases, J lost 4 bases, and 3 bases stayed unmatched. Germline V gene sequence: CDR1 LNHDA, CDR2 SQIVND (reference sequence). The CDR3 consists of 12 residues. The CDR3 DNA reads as TGTGCCAGTAGCGAACAGGGGTACGAGCAGTACTTC. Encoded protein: CASSEQGYEQYF.

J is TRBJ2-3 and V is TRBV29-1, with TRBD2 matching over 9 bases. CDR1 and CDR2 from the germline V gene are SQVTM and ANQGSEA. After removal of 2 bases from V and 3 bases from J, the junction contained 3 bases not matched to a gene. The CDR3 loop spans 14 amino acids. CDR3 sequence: CSVEQREATDTQYF. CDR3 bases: TGCAGCGTTGAACAGCGGGAGGCTACAGATACGCAGTATTTT.

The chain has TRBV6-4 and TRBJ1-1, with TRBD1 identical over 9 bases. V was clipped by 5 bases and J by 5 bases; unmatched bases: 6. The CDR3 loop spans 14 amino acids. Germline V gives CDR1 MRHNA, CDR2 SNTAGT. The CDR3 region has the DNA TGTGCCAGCAGTTCCTCGACAGGGGGAACTGAAGCTTTCTTT. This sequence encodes CASSSSTGGTEAFF.

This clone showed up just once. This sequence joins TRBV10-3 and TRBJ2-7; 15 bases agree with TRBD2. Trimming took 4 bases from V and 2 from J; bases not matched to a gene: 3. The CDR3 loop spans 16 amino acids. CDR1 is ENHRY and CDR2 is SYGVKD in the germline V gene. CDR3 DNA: TGTGCCATCAGTGGGGGACTAGCGGGGGGTGCCTACGAGCAGTACTTC. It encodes CAISGGLAGGAYEQYF.

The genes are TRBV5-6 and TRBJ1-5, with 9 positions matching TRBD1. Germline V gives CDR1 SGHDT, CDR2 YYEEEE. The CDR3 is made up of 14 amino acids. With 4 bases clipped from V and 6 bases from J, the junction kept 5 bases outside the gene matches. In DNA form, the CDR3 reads TGTGCCAGCAGCGTATACAGGGGGCTTCAGCCCCAGCATTTT. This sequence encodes CASSVYRGLQPQHF.

CDR3 loop: CASSQPGKDTEAFF. In DNA form, the CDR3 reads TGCGCCAGCAGCCAACCCGGGAAGGATACTGAAGCTTTCTTT. This sequence joins TRBV4-1 and TRBJ1-1; no clear D. V lost 2 bases to trimming and J lost 5 bases, with 12 bases between them. Germline V gene lookup returns CDR1 MGHRA and CDR2 YSYEKL. The CDR3 is 14 residues long.

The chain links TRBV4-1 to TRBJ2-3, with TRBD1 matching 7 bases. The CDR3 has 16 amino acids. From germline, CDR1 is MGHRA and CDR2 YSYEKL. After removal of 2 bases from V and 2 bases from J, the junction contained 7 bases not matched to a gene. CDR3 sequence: CASSQYPDRVTDTQYF. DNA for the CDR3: TGCGCCAGCAGCCAATACCCCGACAGGGTCACAGATACGCAGTATTTT.

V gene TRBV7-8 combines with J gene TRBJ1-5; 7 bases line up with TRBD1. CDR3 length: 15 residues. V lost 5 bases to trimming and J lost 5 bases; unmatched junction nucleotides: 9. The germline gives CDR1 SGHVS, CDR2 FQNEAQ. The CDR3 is CASSPQTGMDQPQHF. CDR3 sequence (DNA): TGTGCCAGCAGCCCCCAGACAGGGATGGATCAGCCCCAGCATTTT.

The CDR3 DNA reads as TGTGCCAGCAGTAGCCACAGGGGAAGCAATCAGCCCCAGCATTTT. It specifies CASSSHRGSNQPQHF. The chain links TRBV27 to TRBJ1-5; 7 positions match TRBD1. V shed 5 bases and J 1 base; nucleotides not matched to a gene: 5. Germline V gene data show CDR1 as MNHEY and CDR2 as SMNVEV (reference sequence). The CDR3 has 15 residues.

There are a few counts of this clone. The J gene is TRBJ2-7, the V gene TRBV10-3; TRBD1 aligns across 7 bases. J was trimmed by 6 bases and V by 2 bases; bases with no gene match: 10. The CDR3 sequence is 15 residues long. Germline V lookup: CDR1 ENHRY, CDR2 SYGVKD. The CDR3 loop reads CAISEPSTGTSEQYF. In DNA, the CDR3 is TGTGCCATCAGTGAGCCCTCGACAGGGACGAGCGAGCAGTACTTC.

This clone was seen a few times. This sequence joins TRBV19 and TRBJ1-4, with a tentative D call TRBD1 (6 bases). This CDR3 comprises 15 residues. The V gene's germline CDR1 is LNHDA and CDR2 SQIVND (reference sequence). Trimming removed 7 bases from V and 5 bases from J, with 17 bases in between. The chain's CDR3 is CASTHRQVENEKLFF. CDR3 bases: TGTGCCAGTACCCACCGACAGGTGGAGAATGAAAAACTGTTTTTT. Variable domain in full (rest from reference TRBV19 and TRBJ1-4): DGGITQSPKYLFRKEGQNVTLSCEQNLNHDAMYWYRQDPGQGLRLIYYSQIVNDFQKGDIAEGYSVSREKKESFPLTVTSAQKNPTAFYLCASTHRQVENEKLFFGSGTQLSVL.

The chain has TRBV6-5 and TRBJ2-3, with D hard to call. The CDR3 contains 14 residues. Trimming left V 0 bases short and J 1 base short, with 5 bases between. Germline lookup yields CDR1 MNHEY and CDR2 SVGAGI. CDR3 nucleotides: TGTGCCAGCAGTTACTCGTCCGGCACAGATACGCAGTATTTT. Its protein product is CASSYSSGTDTQYF.

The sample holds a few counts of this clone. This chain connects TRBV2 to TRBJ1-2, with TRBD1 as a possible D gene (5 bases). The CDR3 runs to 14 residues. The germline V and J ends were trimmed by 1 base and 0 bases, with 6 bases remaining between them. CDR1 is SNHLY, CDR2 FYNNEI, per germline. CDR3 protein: CASSEEGTNYGYTF. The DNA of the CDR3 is TGTGCCAGCAGTGAAGAGGGGACTAACTATGGCTACACCTTC.

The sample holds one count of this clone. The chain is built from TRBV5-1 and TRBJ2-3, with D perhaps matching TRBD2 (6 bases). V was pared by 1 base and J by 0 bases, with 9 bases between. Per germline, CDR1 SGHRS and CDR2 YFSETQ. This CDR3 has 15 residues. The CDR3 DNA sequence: TGCGCCAGCAGCTTGCAGGGAGGTAGCACAGATACGCAGTATTTT. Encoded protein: CASSLQGGSTDTQYF.

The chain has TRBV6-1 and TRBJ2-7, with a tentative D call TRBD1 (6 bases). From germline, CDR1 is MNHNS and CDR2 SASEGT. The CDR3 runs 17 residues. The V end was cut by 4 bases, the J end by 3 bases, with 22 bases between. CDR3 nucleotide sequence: TGTGCCAGCAGTGCTCGGGCGGTAACCAGGGGTCTCTACGAGCAGTACTTC. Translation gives CASSARAVTRGLYEQYF.

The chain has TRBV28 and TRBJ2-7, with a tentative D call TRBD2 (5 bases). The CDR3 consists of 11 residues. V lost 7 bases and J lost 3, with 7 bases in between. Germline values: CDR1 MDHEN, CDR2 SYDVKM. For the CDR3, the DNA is TGTGCCAGCACCGGGGTCTACGAGCAGTACTTC. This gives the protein CASTGVYEQYF.

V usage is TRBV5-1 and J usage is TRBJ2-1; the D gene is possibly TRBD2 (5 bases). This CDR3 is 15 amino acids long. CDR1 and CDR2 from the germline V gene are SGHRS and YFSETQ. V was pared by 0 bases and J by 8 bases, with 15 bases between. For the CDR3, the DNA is TGCGCCAGCAGCTTGGTTTGGCCGGGAAAAGATGAGCAGTTCTTC. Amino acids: CASSLVWPGKDEQFF.

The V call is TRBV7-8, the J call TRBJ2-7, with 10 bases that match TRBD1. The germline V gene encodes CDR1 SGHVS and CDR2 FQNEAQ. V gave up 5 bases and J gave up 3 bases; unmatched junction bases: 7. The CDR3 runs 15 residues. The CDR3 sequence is CASSRGQGGFYEQYF. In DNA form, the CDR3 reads TGTGCCAGCAGCCGAGGACAGGGGGGGTTCTACGAGCAGTACTTC. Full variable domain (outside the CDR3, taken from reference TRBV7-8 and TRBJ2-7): GAGVSQSPRYKVAKRGQDVALRCDPISGHVSLFWYQQALGQGPEFLTYFQNEAQLDKSGLPSDRFFAERPEGSVSTLKIQRTQQEDSAVYLCASSRGQGGFYEQYFGPGTRLTVT.

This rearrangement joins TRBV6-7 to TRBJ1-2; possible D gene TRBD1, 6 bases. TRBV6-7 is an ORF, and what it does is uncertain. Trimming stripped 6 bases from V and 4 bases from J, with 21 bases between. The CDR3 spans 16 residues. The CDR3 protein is CASSLLHWTEGYGYTF. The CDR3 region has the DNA TGTGCCAGCAGCCTTCTACACTGGACAGAGGGCTATGGCTACACCTTC.

The DNA of the CDR3 is TGCGCCAGCAGCTTGGAACTAGCCTCGGAGACCCAGTACTTC. This translates into CASSLELASETQYF. This chain joins TRBV5-1 and TRBJ2-5, with D tentatively TRBD2 (6 bases). Deletions cut 0 bases from V and 5 bases from J, with 11 bases between. Germline values: CDR1 SGHRS, CDR2 YFSETQ. This CDR3 is built from 14 residues.

CDR3 DNA: TGTGCCAGCAGGAGACAGGGTCCCTACGAGCAGTACTTC. Translation gives CASRRQGPYEQYF. The V and J genes are TRBV27 and TRBJ2-7; 7 bases line up with TRBD1. This CDR3 contains 13 residues. Germline loops: CDR1 MNHEY, CDR2 SMNVEV (reference sequence). After removal of 6 bases from V and 2 bases from J, the junction contained 4 bases not matched to a gene.

The CDR3 region has the DNA TGTGCCAGCAGCCCCACTAGCGGGAGGGCCACTACGCAGTATTTT. It yields the protein CASSPTSGRATTQYF. This sequence joins TRBV4-2 and TRBJ2-3, with 13 bases fitting TRBD2. V lost 4 bases, J lost 8 bases, and 6 bases stayed unmatched. Germline loops: CDR1 LGHNA, CDR2 YNFKEQ. CDR3 length equals 15 residues.

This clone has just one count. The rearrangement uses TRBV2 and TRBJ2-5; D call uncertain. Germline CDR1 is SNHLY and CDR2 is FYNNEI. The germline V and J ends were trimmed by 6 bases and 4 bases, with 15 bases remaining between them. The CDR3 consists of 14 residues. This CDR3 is CASRATTSIETQYF. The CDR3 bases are TGTGCCAGCAGGGCAACGACTTCGATAGAGACCCAGTACTTC.

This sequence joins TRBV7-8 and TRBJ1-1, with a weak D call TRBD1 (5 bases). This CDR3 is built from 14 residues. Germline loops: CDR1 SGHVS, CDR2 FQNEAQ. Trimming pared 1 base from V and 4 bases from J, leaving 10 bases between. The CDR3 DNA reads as TGTGCCAGCAGCTTAGAACAGGTAATCACTGAAGCTTTCTTT. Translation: CASSLEQVITEAFF.

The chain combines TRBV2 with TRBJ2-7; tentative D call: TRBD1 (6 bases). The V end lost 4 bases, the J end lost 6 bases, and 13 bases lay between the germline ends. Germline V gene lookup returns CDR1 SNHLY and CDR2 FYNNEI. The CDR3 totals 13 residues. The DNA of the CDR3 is TGTGCCAGCAGTGTCAGGGGAACCACCGAGCAGTACTTC. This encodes CASSVRGTTEQYF.

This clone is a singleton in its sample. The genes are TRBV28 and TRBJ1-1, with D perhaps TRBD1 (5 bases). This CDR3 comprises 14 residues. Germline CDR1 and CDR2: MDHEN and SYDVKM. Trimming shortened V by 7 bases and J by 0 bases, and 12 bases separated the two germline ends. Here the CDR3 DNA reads TGTGCCAGCACTCCTGGACACCTGAACACTGAAGCTTTCTTT. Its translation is CASTPGHLNTEAFF.

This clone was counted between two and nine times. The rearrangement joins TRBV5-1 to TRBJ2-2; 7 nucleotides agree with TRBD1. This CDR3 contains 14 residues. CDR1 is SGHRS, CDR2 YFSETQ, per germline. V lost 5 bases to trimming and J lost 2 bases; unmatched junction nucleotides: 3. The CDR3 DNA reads TGCGCCAGCAGAGGACAGGCTAACACCGGGGAGCTGTTTTTT. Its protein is CASRGQANTGELFF.

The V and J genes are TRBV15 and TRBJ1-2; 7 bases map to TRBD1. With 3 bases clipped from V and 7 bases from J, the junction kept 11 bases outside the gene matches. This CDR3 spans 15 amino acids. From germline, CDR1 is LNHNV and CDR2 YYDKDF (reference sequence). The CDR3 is CATSREGAGMIGYTF. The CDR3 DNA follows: TGTGCCACCAGCAGGGAGGGGGCCGGGATGATTGGCTACACCTTC. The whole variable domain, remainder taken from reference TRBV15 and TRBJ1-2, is DAMVIQNPRYQVTQFGKPVTLSCSQTLNHNVMYWYQQKSSQAPKLLFHYYDKDFNNEADTPDNFQSRRPNTSFCFLDIRSPGLGDTAMYLCATSREGAGMIGYTFGSGTRLTVV.